One and the same sample provided the 10 T cell receptor beta chains below, sequenced in a study of spatial heterogeneity in lung cancer. Stated time point: sample taken at primary tumor resection. Each CDR3 protein is one row after TCRdb ran MiXCR on the 5' RACE reads. The sample records 43,000 or so distinct CDR3 sequences, over 6.5% being singletons. Source: PBMCs, taken at surgery. Receptor source: a female donor with early-stage non-small cell lung cancer.

This clonotype was picked up many times. This chain links TRBV6-5 with TRBJ1-4, with TRBD1 as a possible D gene (5 bases). With 5 bases removed from V and 6 bases from J, the gap between germline ends came to 13 bases. This CDR3 region has 14 residues. The germline CDR1 and CDR2 sequences are MNHEY and SVGAGI. CDR3 sequence: CASSHRHRDEKLFF. DNA of the CDR3: TGTGCCAGCAGTCACAGGCATAGGGATGAAAAACTGTTTTTT.

This clonotype was observed at least ten times. The rearrangement joins TRBV7-2 to TRBJ1-4, with a tentative D call TRBD1 (5 bases). The CDR3 has 15 amino acids. V was cut by 2 bases and J by 7 bases, with 14 bases left in between. Germline V CDR1 and CDR2: SGHTA, FQGNSA. Here the CDR3 reads CASSLLGPGGEKLFF. CDR3 nucleotides: TGTGCCAGCAGCTTACTCGGCCCCGGGGGTGAAAAACTGTTTTTT.

In its sample, this clonotype was seen a few times. The gene calls are TRBV5-1 and TRBJ2-5; perhaps D is TRBD1 or TRBD2 (5 bases each). V lost 0 bases to trimming and J lost 5 bases, with 14 bases between them. The CDR3 has 15 residues. CDR1 and CDR2 (germline): SGHRS, YFSETQ. CDR3 coding DNA: TGCGCCAGCAGCTTGGGTCAGGGAGCGCGGGAGACCCAGTACTTC. This codes for CASSLGQGARETQYF.

This clonotype was detected a few times. The V and J genes are TRBV5-1 and TRBJ2-1; 9 bases align to TRBD2. Germline V gene lookup returns CDR1 SGHRS and CDR2 YFSETQ. The trim removed 4 bases at V and 1 base at J, leaving 12 bases unmatched. The CDR3 sequence is 18 residues long. The chain's CDR3 is CASSRIVERGVSYNEQFF. The CDR3 region has the DNA TGCGCCAGCAGCCGCATTGTCGAGCGGGGGGTTTCCTACAATGAGCAGTTCTTC.

CDR3 coding DNA: TGTGCCAGCAAGGGAACAGGGGTCGGTCAGCCCCAGCATTTT. This sequence encodes CASKGTGVGQPQHF. The rearrangement uses TRBV6-6 and TRBJ1-5, with 7 bases matching TRBD1. Per the germline V gene, CDR1 is MNHNY and CDR2 is SVGAGI (reference sequence). This CDR3 region has 14 residues. J was trimmed by 6 bases and V by 7 bases; bases with no gene match: 9.

This chain links TRBV7-2 with TRBJ2-5, with D possibly matching TRBD1 (5 bases). Deletions cut 4 bases from V and 2 bases from J, with 8 bases between. The CDR3 covers 13 residues. Germline V gene data show CDR1 as SGHTA and CDR2 as FQGNSA. The CDR3 region is CASSSGLQETQYF. In DNA, the CDR3 is TGTGCCAGCAGCTCAGGGTTACAAGAGACCCAGTACTTC. Full variable domain (missing parts from reference TRBV7-2 and TRBJ2-5): GAGVSQSPSNKVTEKGKDVELRCDPISGHTALYWYRQSLGQGLEFLIYFQGNSAPDKSGLPSDRFSAERTGGSVSTLTIQRTQQEDSAVYLCASSSGLQETQYFGPGTRLLVL.

This clonotype was counted many times. This sequence joins TRBV25-1 and TRBJ2-2, with 11 bases fitting TRBD1. J was trimmed by 4 bases and V by 6 bases; bases with no gene match: 4. The germline gives CDR1 MGHDK, CDR2 SYGVNS. This CDR3 contains 15 residues. CDR3 residues: CASSSGTGGTGELFF. The CDR3 bases are TGTGCCAGCAGCTCCGGGACAGGGGGCACCGGGGAGCTGTTTTTT.

This clonotype was counted between two and nine times. V usage is TRBV11-2 and J usage is TRBJ1-1; D is perhaps TRBD1 (6 bases). Deletions cut 5 bases from V and 6 bases from J, with 13 bases between. Germline V gene data show CDR1 as SGHAT and CDR2 as FQNNGV. The CDR3 runs to 13 residues. The CDR3 nucleotides are TGTGCCAGCAGCCCCTGGACAGTCGCTGAAGCTTTCTTT. This translates into CASSPWTVAEAFF.

Many counts were recorded for this clonotype. The chain has TRBV7-2 and TRBJ2-2; D is unresolved. This CDR3 has 14 residues. Germline V gives CDR1 SGHTA, CDR2 FQGNSA. Trimming took off 2 bases at V and 4 bases at J, with 8 bases between the two ends. The CDR3 region has the DNA TGTGCCAGCAGCTTAAGGACGGGCACCGGGGAGCTGTTTTTT. It is translated as CASSLRTGTGELFF.

Ten or more counts support this clonotype. The genes are TRBV27 and TRBJ2-1, with D perhaps TRBD2 (7 bases). The length of the CDR3 is 14 residues. CDR1 is MNHEY, CDR2 SMNVEV, per germline (reference sequence). Trimming cost V 2 bases and J 8 bases, with 13 bases left between them. The CDR3 nucleotides are TGTGCCAGCAGTTTAGTCCGGGGGGCATATGAGCAGTTCTTC. Translated: CASSLVRGAYEQFF.